The 17 T cell receptor beta chains listed next were all sequenced from one sample in a study of cytomegalovirus exposure and HLA in healthy donors. Method: immunoSEQ multiplex PCR; TCRdb's copy keeps in-frame clones and lacks some. The data show approximately 230,000 clones, with more than 85% seen just once and 12% held by the top ten. The sample was PBMCs. The receptors here all came from a man aged 18 to 35 in good health and CMV-seropositive.

The chain combines TRBV28 with TRBJ1-2; D call uncertain. The germline gives CDR1 MDHEN, CDR2 SYDVKM. V shed 3 bases and J shed 3 bases, with 11 bases lying between them. CDR3 length: 14 amino acids. This chain's CDR3 is CASSFIAVYYGYTF. The CDR3 coding sequence is TGTGCCAGCAGTTTCATTGCAGTTTACTATGGCTACACCTTC.

The chain recombines TRBV5-1 with TRBJ1-1; unclear D gene. The germline CDR1 and CDR2 sequences are SGHRS and YFSETQ. CDR3 length: 13 amino acids. V was pared by 0 bases and J by 4 bases, with 7 bases between. This CDR3 reads CASSLASGTEAFF. Written as DNA, the CDR3 is TGCGCCAGCAGCTTGGCTTCGGGCACTGAAGCTTTCTTT. The full variable domain, rest sourced from reference TRBV5-1 and TRBJ1-1, is KAGVTQTPRYLIKTRGQQVTLSCSPISGHRSVSWYQQTPGQGLQFLFEYFSETQRNKGNFPGRFSGRQFSNSRSEMNVSTLELGDSALYLCASSLASGTEAFFGQGTRLTVV.

The rearrangement uses TRBV25-1 and TRBJ1-1, with 7 bases that match TRBD1. Looked up from germline, CDR1 is MGHDK and CDR2 is SYGVNS. This CDR3 spans 15 amino acids. J was trimmed by 7 bases and V by 6 bases; bases with no gene match: 14. DNA for the CDR3: TGTGCCAGCAGCTCCCAGGGGGGGGCGATAGGTGAAGCTTTCTTT. It specifies CASSSQGGAIGEAFF. The whole variable domain, filled in from reference TRBV25-1 and TRBJ1-1, reads EADIYQTPRYLVIGTGKKITLECSQTMGHDKMYWYQQDPGMELHLIHYSYGVNSTEKGDLSSESTVSRIRTEHFPLTLESARPSHTSQYLCASSSQGGAIGEAFFGQGTRLTVV.

This clone appeared once. V gene TRBV27 combines with J gene TRBJ2-1; TRBD2 might be the D (5 bases). The V gene lost 4 bases and the J gene lost 7 bases, with 11 bases spanning the gap. The CDR3 is 13 residues long. The germline gives CDR1 MNHEY, CDR2 SMNVEV (reference sequence). The CDR3 DNA is TGTGCCAGCAGTTCCAGACTACGGAATGAGCAGTTCTTC. Its translation is CASSSRLRNEQFF.

The rearrangement uses TRBV5-1 and TRBJ1-3; D is unclear. CDR1 and CDR2 from the germline V gene are SGHRS and YFSETQ. V was trimmed by 4 bases and J by 5 bases, leaving 19 bases between them. The CDR3 covers 16 residues. CDR3 nucleotides: TGCGCCAGCAGCGGAACGGGTGAAACCGCTCGAAACACCATATATTTT. It is translated as CASSGTGETARNTIYF.

The V gene is TRBV2, the J gene TRBJ1-5, with D perhaps matching TRBD1 (6 bases). The CDR3 extends over 14 amino acids. Trimming cost V 7 bases and J 0 bases, with 10 bases left between them. Germline V gene lookup returns CDR1 SNHLY and CDR2 FYNNEI. The CDR3 region is CASKDRTSNQPQHF. The CDR3, as DNA: TGTGCCAGCAAGGACAGAACTAGCAATCAGCCCCAGCATTTT.

CDR3 protein: CASSTRTALTMKVQFF. The CDR3 DNA is TGTGCCAGCAGCACTAGGACAGCACTAACAATGAAGGTGCAGTTCTTC. V is TRBV11-2 and J is TRBJ2-1, with D possibly being TRBD1 (6 bases). Germline values: CDR1 SGHAT, CDR2 FQNNGV. Trimming took off 5 bases at V and 12 bases at J, with 26 bases between the two ends. CDR3 length: 16 residues.

The CDR3 sequence: CASRPAGGQETQYF. The CDR3 DNA reads as TGTGCCAGCAGACCCGCGGGGGGCCAAGAGACCCAGTACTTC. V and J are TRBV6-5 and TRBJ2-5; the match to TRBD2 covers 8 bases. V lost 6 bases and J lost 1; bases outside the gene matches: 4. This CDR3 is built from 14 residues. Germline CDR1 MNHEY, CDR2 SVGAGI.

J is TRBJ2-6 and V is TRBV5-4; TRBD1 matches 9 bases. The CDR3 extends over 15 amino acids. Germline trimming cut 4 bases from V and 2 bases from J; bases unmatched to any gene: 1. Germline V gene lookup returns CDR1 SGHNT and CDR2 YYREEE (reference sequence). This CDR3 reads CASSRDRAGANVLTF. The CDR3 coding sequence is TGTGCCAGCAGCCGGGACAGGGCTGGGGCCAACGTCCTGACTTTC.

The V and J genes are TRBV27 and TRBJ2-7, with 10 bases lining up with TRBD2. Germline V gene sequence: CDR1 MNHEY, CDR2 SMNVEV (reference sequence). CDR3 size: 15 residues. The V gene end was trimmed by 2 bases and the J gene end by 6 bases; junction bases not matched to a gene: 7. This CDR3 is CASSLRAGGQGEQYF. DNA for the CDR3: TGTGCCAGCAGTTTAAGAGCGGGAGGGCAGGGCGAGCAGTACTTC.

The chain has TRBV27 and TRBJ1-1; no reliable D call. The germline V and J ends were trimmed by 2 bases and 1 base, with 5 bases remaining between them. Germline V CDR1 and CDR2: MNHEY, SMNVEV (reference sequence). CDR3 size: 13 residues. DNA for the CDR3: TGTGCCAGCAGTTTAACTTGGAACACTGAAGCTTTCTTT. It specifies CASSLTWNTEAFF.

The chain links TRBV25-1 to TRBJ1-2; 7 nucleotides agree with TRBD1. Trimming removed 1 base from V and 4 bases from J; junction bases left unmatched: 6. The CDR3 loop spans 15 amino acids. Per germline, CDR1 MGHDK and CDR2 SYGVNS. The CDR3 is CASSESAGGPYGYTF. The CDR3 DNA follows: TGTGCCAGCAGTGAATCGGCAGGGGGACCCTATGGCTACACCTTC.

V gene TRBV6-5 combines with J gene TRBJ1-5; possibly TRBD1 for D (5 bases). Germline V gene sequence: CDR1 MNHEY, CDR2 SVGAGI. V was trimmed by 0 bases and J by 9 bases, leaving 6 bases between them. The CDR3 consists of 12 residues. The CDR3 DNA sequence: TGTGCCAGCAGTTACTCGGGGGGGCCCCAGCATTTT. This translates into CASSYSGGPQHF.

The V and J genes are TRBV5-1 and TRBJ2-1; 9 bases agree with TRBD1. J was trimmed by 4 bases and V by 3 bases; bases with no gene match: 5. CDR1 is SGHRS, CDR2 YFSETQ, per germline. The CDR3 extends over 15 amino acids. This CDR3 reads CASSSLGQGYNEQFF. The CDR3 bases are TGCGCCAGCAGCTCCCTGGGACAGGGATACAATGAGCAGTTCTTC.

The V call is TRBV4-3, the J call TRBJ1-1, with D tentatively TRBD1 (6 bases). Germline values: CDR1 LGHNA, CDR2 YSLEER. The CDR3 runs to 16 residues. V was clipped by 0 bases and J by 1 base, with 12 bases between them. CDR3 bases: TGCGCCAGCAGCCAAGATCTGAGGACAGCGAACACTGAAGCTTTCTTT. This translates into CASSQDLRTANTEAFF.

Only one count was recorded for this clone. This chain uses TRBV7-2 with TRBJ2-3; no definite D call. Germline V gives CDR1 SGHTA, CDR2 FQGNSA. V shed 2 bases and J shed 4 bases, with 7 bases lying between them. CDR3 length equals 13 residues. The CDR3 bases are TGTGCCAGCAGCTTATTTTCTCCAGATACGCAGTATTTT. This gives the protein CASSLFSPDTQYF.

The gene calls are TRBV5-1 and TRBJ2-3; 13 bases are shared with TRBD2. This CDR3 contains 16 residues. The V and J ends lost 0 bases and 5 bases, in that order; junction bases with no gene match: 3. Germline values: CDR1 SGHRS, CDR2 YFSETQ. The CDR3 DNA reads as TGCGCCAGCAGCTTGGTTACTAGCGGGAGGGAAGATACGCAGTATTTT. Encoded protein: CASSLVTSGREDTQYF.